This T cell receptor beta chain was obtained from a study of cytomegalovirus exposure and HLA in healthy donors (TCRdb year 2017). For context, the study as a whole: An earlier analysis of roughly 500 of the donors reported about 250 Gb of sequence data and 117 million unique TCR beta sequences from about 179 million T cells. In a later analysis, previously published TCR beta repertoires from 666 donors were re-analyzed and high-resolution HLA genotyping was added so that TCR occurrence patterns could be studied. The number of typed donors differed by locus: about 629-630 for A, B, C, DRB1 and DQB1; approximately 520 for DQA1; 606 for DPA1; and roughly 490 for DPB1. Both class I and class II loci were covered by HLA typing, at four-digit resolution. An early release covering roughly 640 HLA-typed donors comprised roughly 300 gigabases of sequencing data and tens of millions of unique TCR sequences. A separate validation cohort of more than 100 different subjects was used in addition to the 666-subject first cohort. Because of strong linkage in the cohort, roughly five DR-DQ haplotypes were treated as single units for association and clustering. All discovery cohort repertoires had been generated on a single sequencing platform. To predict cytomegalovirus infection status, the study combined high-throughput TCR immunosequencing, statistical association of individual TCRs with disease status, and machine learning. Rather than drawing on any new phenotypic data, the later analysis identified candidate immune exposures from TCR beta sequences and the way those sequences occurred across donors. Donor age, sex, ethnicity and CMV serostatus were compiled together with the repertoire data. Across around 400 genotyped donors of the cohort, an average of roughly 250,000 unique TCR beta nucleotide sequences per donor were sequenced, and 15% to 20% of those sequences were non-productive. A later genetic analysis used genome-wide SNP genotypes for about 60% of the 666 donors, treating that subset as a discovery cohort. The genetic ancestry cluster associated with self-reported Caucasian donors included about 81% of the approximately 410 genotyped donors. The T cell repertoires of 666 subjects were profiled by immunosequencing and related to cytomegalovirus serostatus. The study was designed to test whether signatures of past pathogen exposure could be identified by cataloging public T cell receptors. An earlier analysis of more than 450 of the donors used high-throughput TCR beta sequencing to judge whether each TCR beta V gene segment behaved as functional or pseudogenic. Findings and caveats that apply to the study as a whole: While some public TCRs were present in many individuals, most TCR sequences turned up only very rarely across donors. A group of highly shared sequence variants was considered likely to be a technical artifact of the sequencing pipeline. A later analysis found that most CMV-associated TCR beta chains appeared HLA-restricted, with HLA associations seemingly driven largely by CMV exposure. Assigning TCR associations to individual alleles was difficult when HLA alleles, especially DR and DQ, strongly co-occurred. The study gave a list of roughly 150 TCR beta chains associated with cytomegalovirus. Some IMGT-functional V segments, including TRBV6-2 and TRBV6-3, could not be told apart with the 87-base-pair reads, so those segments were excluded. In a later genetic analysis, fewer N-insertions in productive TCRs were reported among donors in an Asian-associated ancestry cluster than the roughly 700-donor mean. Presence/absence analyses assumed roughly uniform sequencing depth across donors, an assumption that may not hold. In a later analysis, TCR association rates were found to vary across HLA loci, with the most associated TCRs seen for DRB1 alleles and the fewest for HLA-C alleles. It was suggested by the authors that the approach could potentially be generalized to other disease states and immunological phenotypes. A later analysis reported that several top co-occurrence clusters appeared linked to parvovirus B19, influenza, CMV and Epstein-Barr virus. In a later analysis, HLA-associated TCR beta chains showed more clonal expansion and lower generation probabilities than non-associated chains that were equally common. V-gene and J-gene trimming of TCR beta chains was associated with a missense DCLRE1C variant in a later genetic analysis, and the association was replicated in an independent cohort. This cohort had only TCR beta chains sequenced, and the lack of alpha or paired-chain data limited which features could be detected. A further reported finding was that TCR beta sequences accurately predicted the HLA-A and HLA-B alleles for most subjects in the first cohort. In an earlier analysis of about 540 of the donors, most TCR beta V segments were observed in productive rearrangements about 87% or about 30% of the time, broadly matching IMGT annotations. Because counts were too low, 15 to 20 rarely observed V segments, including chromosome 9 orphons, were excluded from the earlier analysis of roughly 580 of the donors. A few of the identified cytomegalovirus-associated TCR beta chains were confirmed in vitro to be specific for cytomegalovirus antigens. Linkage disequilibrium might explain the correlated functional status among segregating V segments, but an unknown experimental factor could not be excluded. In a later analysis, some 18,000 TCR beta sequences were associated with specific HLA alleles at a false discovery rate of 0.05. Because HLA typing was unavailable for some donors at each locus, only the typed subset was used in association tests. The only immune exposure information available for the cohort was CMV serostatus. The classifier was reported to diagnose cytomegalovirus status with high specificity and sensitivity in both the original and validation cohorts.

Library prep was done by the immunoSEQ multiplex PCR assay. For the multiplex PCR, a mixture combining 60 forward primers for TCR Vbeta segments and 13 reverse primers for TCR Jbeta segments was used. The CDR3 region of rearranged TCR beta genes was amplified from genomic DNA by a multiplex PCR assay. The Illumina HiSeq System was used to sequence the amplified TCR beta libraries as 87-base-pair reads. The original methods were these. In a later analysis, tens of millions of unique TCR beta chains were counted across the approximately 620 repertoires, and roughly 10 million of these chains were shared by at least two donors. Raw reads were error-corrected and collapsed into unique sequences by a nearest-neighbor algorithm in which closely related sequences were merged to remove PCR and sequencing errors. V, D and J gene segments were assigned by aligning CDR3 sequences to IMGT reference sequences. Each retained sequence needed at least a six-nucleotide match to both a V gene segment and a J gene segment. Rearrangements were classified as productive when the CDR3 lacked stop codons and remained in frame with V and J, and all other rearrangements were classified as non-productive. Following IMGT convention, CDR3 was defined as the stretch from the second conserved V-encoded cysteine up to the conserved J-encoded phenylalanine. The earlier analysis of about 610 of the donors excluded any sequence lacking an unambiguous match to a single V gene segment. An earlier analysis of approximately 590 of the donors called V segments functional above 56.7% productive rearrangements and segregating when the between-donor standard deviation exceeded 5%. A statistical classification framework was developed to diagnose cytomegalovirus status using the catalog of TCR beta chain sequences. A later analysis assigned V and J genes by comparing TCR nucleotide sequences with IMGT/GENE-DB human TR gene sequences. The TCRdist pipeline was used in a later analysis to assign CDR3 sequences and most-parsimonious VDJ recombination scenarios. In a later analysis, each TCR beta chain was defined by its CDR3 amino acid sequence together with its V-gene family, and reads without a unique V-gene family were excluded. In a later analysis, fewer than 650 highly shared, low-generation-probability nucleotide sequences were removed to address suspected cross-contamination and a sequencing artifact. A later analysis calculated a clonal expansion index for each public chain from normalized within-repertoire ranks of inferred template counts. In a later analysis, generation probabilities were computed using a VDJ recombination model fitted to out-of-frame rearrangements, and the results were checked against IGoR. In a later analysis, hypergeometric tests were used to score TCR-TCR, TCR-HLA and TCR-CMV co-occurrence, with a repertoire-size bias correction applied to TCR pairs. In a later analysis, false discovery rates were estimated by permuting HLA or CMV assignments 20 times. In a later analysis, co-occurring TCRs were grouped using DBSCAN, and TCRdist sequence similarity was added for clustering within HLA-allele-positive subsets. Co-occurrence clustering excluded repertoires with fewer than 30,000 or more than 120,000 public chains, plus five with anomalous nucleotide sharing. TCRdb's version of the immuneACCESS table is confined to in-frame rearrangements and falls short of the full clone set. An unresolved V gene accounts for under half of the shortfall where checked; the remainder is of unknown origin. V, J and clone size are those of that table, while D and trimming were read from the DNA. In all, the sample holds 110,000 or so clones, and roughly four fifths of those were seen once. The top ten clonotypes cover roughly 1.2% of the sample.

The germline V gene (reference sequence) gives CDR1 as LNHDA and CDR2 as SQIVND. From its cysteine to its phenylalanine, the CDR3 spans 14 amino acids. Solely the CDR3 DNA is kept, with 42 bases framed from the first base. Relative to germline, V is missing 5 bases and J is missing 5 bases, with 4 bases of the junction outside any gene match. The cohort was made up of about 670 healthy bone marrow donors. At the time of sampling, all cohort members were nominally healthy, though unrecorded immune exposures were likely present. The donor tested CMV seronegative, placing the donor among the approximately 360 seronegative members of the cohort. Each donor provided a peripheral blood sample, and peripheral blood mononuclear cells were used for TCR beta sequencing. The Qiagen DNeasy Blood Extraction Kit was used to extract genomic DNA from the blood cell samples. This clone was seen a single time. Which antigen it targets is not known. Base qualities are not at hand, and no much larger clone is one base apart.

The sequenced material came from PBMCs. Here the chain combines TRBV19 and TRBJ2-2; 8 of the junction bases match TRBD1. The receptor was isolated from a man aged 40-50 years in good health and CMV-seronegative. Read as DNA, the sequence is TGTGCCAGTAGTTCGACAGGGGAAACCGGGGAGCTGTTTTTT. This sequence encodes CASSSTGETGELFF.